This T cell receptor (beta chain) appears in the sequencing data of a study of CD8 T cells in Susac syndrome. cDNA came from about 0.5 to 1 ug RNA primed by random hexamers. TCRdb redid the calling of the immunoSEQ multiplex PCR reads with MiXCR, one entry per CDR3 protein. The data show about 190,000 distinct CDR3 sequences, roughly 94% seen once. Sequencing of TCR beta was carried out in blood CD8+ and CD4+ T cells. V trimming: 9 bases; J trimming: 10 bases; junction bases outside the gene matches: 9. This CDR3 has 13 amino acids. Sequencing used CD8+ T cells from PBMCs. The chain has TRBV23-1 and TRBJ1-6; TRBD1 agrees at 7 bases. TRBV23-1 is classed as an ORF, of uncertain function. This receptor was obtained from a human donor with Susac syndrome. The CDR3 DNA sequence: TGCGCCAGAGCCGACAGGGCGGAGTCACCCCTCCACTTT. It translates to CARADRAESPLHF.